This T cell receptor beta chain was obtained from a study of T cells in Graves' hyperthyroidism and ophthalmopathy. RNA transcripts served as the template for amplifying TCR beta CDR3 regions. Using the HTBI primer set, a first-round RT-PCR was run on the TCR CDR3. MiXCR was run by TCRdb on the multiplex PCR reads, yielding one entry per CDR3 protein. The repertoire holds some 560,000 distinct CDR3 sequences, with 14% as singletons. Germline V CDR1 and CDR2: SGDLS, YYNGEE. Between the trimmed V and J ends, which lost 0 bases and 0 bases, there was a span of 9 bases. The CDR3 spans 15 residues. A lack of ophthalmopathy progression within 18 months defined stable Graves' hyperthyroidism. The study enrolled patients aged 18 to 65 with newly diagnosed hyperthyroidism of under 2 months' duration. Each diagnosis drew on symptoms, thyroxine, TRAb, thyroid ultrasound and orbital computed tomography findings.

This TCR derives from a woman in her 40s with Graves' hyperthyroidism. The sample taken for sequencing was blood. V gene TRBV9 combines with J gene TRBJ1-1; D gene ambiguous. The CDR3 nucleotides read TGTGCCAGCAGCGTAGGAGGCTTCATGAACACTGAAGCTTTCTTT. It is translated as CASSVGGFMNTEAFF.